The present T cell receptor beta chain was sequenced within a study of shared clonotypes between healthy human individuals. Broader study findings: It was only blood that was sampled, and tissue repertoires likely differ.

As for this clone: Its target is not known.

Sequencing used immunoSEQ multiplex PCR; TCRdb keeps in-frame clones, though not all of them. The sample has around 95,000 clones, 40% to 55% seen once. Germline CDR1 reads MNHEY; CDR2 reads SMNVEV (reference sequence). The CDR3 has 14 residues. Unmatched junction bases numbered 5, after V lost 6 bases and J lost 4 bases. The rearrangement joins TRBV27 to TRBJ2-1; 8 bases agree with TRBD1. This TCR was recovered from a woman aged 40 to 55 in good health. Some clones in this sample may be carry-over from other donors' samples. Sequencing was done on a sample of PBMCs. CDR3 in DNA: TGTGCCAGCAGCATCAGACAGGGGTACAATGAGCAGTTCTTC. This encodes CASSIRQGYNEQFF.